This TCR beta chain was documented in a study of cytomegalovirus exposure and HLA in healthy donors (dated by TCRdb to about 2017). Background on the whole study: In an earlier analysis of 550 to 750 of the donors, 276 Gb of sequence data and just under 120 million unique TCR beta sequences from about 180 million T cells were reported. Of the 300 to 450 genotyped donors, 65% to 90% fell in the genetic ancestry cluster associated with self-reported Caucasian donors. The aim of the study was to test whether cataloging public T cell receptors could identify signatures of past pathogen exposure. Approximately 300 gigabases of sequencing data and tens of millions of unique TCR sequences made up an early release that covered 640 HLA-typed donors. Besides the first cohort of approximately 670 subjects, a separate validation cohort made up of roughly 120 different subjects was used. In the later analysis, no new phenotypic data were used to find candidate immune exposures; instead, reliance was placed on TCR beta sequences and their occurrence across donors. Among 300 to 500 genotyped donors of the cohort, an average of around 250,000 unique TCR beta nucleotide sequences was sequenced per donor, of which 15% to 20% were non-productive. The T cell repertoires of several hundred subjects were profiled by immunosequencing and related to cytomegalovirus serostatus. Every repertoire in the discovery cohort had been generated on one and the same sequencing platform. In an earlier analysis of 500 to 650 of the donors, high-throughput TCR beta sequencing was used to judge whether each TCR beta V gene segment behaved as functional or pseudogenic. Donor age, sex, ethnicity and CMV serostatus were compiled together with the repertoire data. High-throughput TCR immunosequencing, statistical association of individual TCRs with disease status, and machine learning were combined to predict cytomegalovirus infection status. Both class I and class II loci were covered by HLA typing, at four-digit resolution. A later genetic analysis used genome-wide SNP genotypes for about 60% of the roughly 700 donors, treating that subset as a discovery cohort. In a later analysis, previously published TCR beta repertoires from 666 donors were re-analyzed and high-resolution HLA genotyping was added so that TCR occurrence patterns could be studied. Because of strong linkage in the cohort, a handful of DR-DQ haplotypes were treated as single units for association and clustering. Typing coverage differed by locus: A, B, C, DRB1 and DQB1 were typed in about 620-630 donors, DQA1 in about 560, DPA1 in over 600, and DPB1 in just under 490.

Libraries were built with the immunoSEQ multiplex PCR assay. For the multiplex PCR, a mixture combining 60 forward primers for TCR Vbeta segments and 13 reverse primers for TCR Jbeta segments was used. A multiplex PCR assay on genomic DNA amplified the CDR3 region of rearranged TCR beta genes. The amplified TCR beta libraries were sequenced on the Illumina HiSeq System as 87-base-pair reads. Concerning the study's data processing: In a later analysis, tens of millions of unique TCR beta chains were counted across the 500 to 850 repertoires, and approximately 9.9 million of these chains were shared by at least two donors. Raw reads were error-corrected and collapsed into unique sequences by a nearest-neighbor algorithm in which closely related sequences were merged to remove PCR and sequencing errors. Alignment of CDR3 sequences to IMGT reference sequences was used to assign V, D and J gene segments. For a sequence to be retained, a match of at least six nucleotides to both a V gene segment and a J gene segment was required. A rearrangement was called productive if the CDR3 had no stop codons and remained in frame with V and J, and every other rearrangement was called non-productive. Following IMGT convention, CDR3 was defined as the stretch from the second conserved V-encoded cysteine up to the conserved J-encoded phenylalanine. The earlier analysis of about 640 of the donors excluded any sequence lacking an unambiguous match to a single V gene segment. In an earlier analysis of about 590 of the donors, a V segment was called functional when productive rearrangements were above 56.7%, and segregating when the standard deviation between donors exceeded 5%. To diagnose cytomegalovirus status from the catalog of TCR beta chain sequences, a statistical classification framework was built. In a later analysis, V and J genes were assigned by comparing TCR nucleotide sequences against IMGT/GENE-DB human TR gene sequences. A later analysis assigned CDR3 sequences and most-parsimonious VDJ recombination scenarios with the TCRdist pipeline. In a later analysis, every TCR beta chain was defined by the combination of its CDR3 amino acid sequence and its V-gene family, and reads without a unique V-gene family were dropped. In a later analysis, 450 to 600 highly shared, low-generation-probability nucleotide sequences were removed to address suspected cross-contamination and a sequencing artifact. In a later analysis, a clonal expansion index for each public chain was calculated from normalized within-repertoire ranks of inferred template counts. In a later analysis, generation probabilities were computed with a VDJ recombination model fitted to out-of-frame rearrangements, and the resulting probabilities were checked against IGoR. Hypergeometric tests were used in a later analysis to score TCR-TCR, TCR-HLA and TCR-CMV co-occurrence, with a repertoire-size bias correction applied to the TCR pairs. False discovery rates were estimated in a later analysis by permuting HLA or CMV assignments 20 times. In a later analysis, co-occurring TCRs were grouped using DBSCAN, with TCRdist sequence similarity added in when clustering inside HLA-allele-positive subsets. Repertoires with fewer than 30,000 or more than 120,000 public chains were left out of co-occurrence clustering, as were about 5 repertoires with anomalous nucleotide sharing. TCRdb took this table from immuneACCESS and kept in-frame rearrangements with V and J called. Such tables lack part of the clones; where checked against another copy, unresolved V genes explain under half of the gap, and the rest is unexplained. The V and J calls and clone size were taken over from that table, and D and trimming were inferred from the DNA. Here the sample has around 130,000 clones; roughly three quarters occur a single time. The ten top clones hold over 0.9% of the sample.

The cohort was made up of 500 to 800 healthy bone marrow donors. At the time of sampling, every cohort member was nominally healthy, though immune exposures that went unrecorded were likely present. The donor tested CMV seronegative, placing the donor among the 350 or so seronegative members of the cohort. Each donor provided a peripheral blood sample, and peripheral blood mononuclear cells were used for TCR beta sequencing. The Qiagen DNeasy Blood Extraction Kit was used to extract genomic DNA from the blood cell samples. The paper as a whole reports these results and caveats: The earlier analysis of 450 to 700 of the donors excluded roughly 17 rarely observed V segments, including chromosome 9 orphons, because counts were too low. In a later analysis, most CMV-associated TCR beta chains were found to appear HLA-restricted, with HLA associations seemingly driven largely by CMV exposure. In both the original and validation cohorts, the classifier was reported to diagnose cytomegalovirus status with high specificity and sensitivity. Broadly in line with IMGT annotations, most TCR beta V segments showed up in productive rearrangements about 90% or about 30% of the time in an earlier analysis of approximately 640 of the donors. Immune exposure information for the cohort was limited to CMV serostatus. Compared with equally common non-associated chains, HLA-associated TCR beta chains in a later analysis were more clonally expanded and had lower generation probabilities. According to a later analysis, parvovirus B19, influenza, CMV and Epstein-Barr virus appeared linked to several top co-occurrence clusters. Linkage disequilibrium might explain the correlated functional status among segregating V segments, but an unknown experimental factor could not be ruled out. According to a later genetic analysis, donors in an Asian-associated ancestry cluster had fewer N-insertions in productive TCRs than the approximately 610-donor mean. The cohort was sequenced for TCR beta chains only, and without alpha or paired-chain data the features that could be detected were limited. A further reported finding was that TCR beta sequences accurately predicted the HLA-A and HLA-B alleles for most subjects in the first cohort. A few of the identified cytomegalovirus-associated TCR beta chains were confirmed in vitro to be specific for cytomegalovirus antigens. Because the 87-base-pair reads could not distinguish some IMGT-functional V segments, including TRBV6-2 and TRBV6-3, those segments were excluded. In a later analysis, TCR association rates were found to vary across HLA loci, with the most associated TCRs seen for DRB1 alleles and the fewest for HLA-C alleles. Strong co-occurrence of HLA alleles, especially DR and DQ, made assigning TCR associations to individual alleles difficult. Sequencing depth was assumed to be roughly uniform across donors in the presence/absence analyses, though that assumption may not hold. It was suggested by the authors that the approach could potentially be generalized to other disease states and immunological phenotypes. The study gave a list of under 200 TCR beta chains associated with cytomegalovirus. A later genetic analysis associated a missense DCLRE1C variant with V-gene and J-gene trimming of TCR beta chains, and an independent cohort replicated the association. HLA typing was unavailable for some donors at each locus, so association tests used only the typed subset. A cluster of highly shared sequence variants was judged likely to be a technical artifact of the sequencing pipeline. Across donors, most TCR sequences were observed very rarely, whereas some public TCRs were present in many individuals. At a false discovery rate of 0.05, a later analysis linked roughly 17,000 TCR beta sequences to specific HLA alleles.

V lost 6 bases and J lost 8 bases, and the count of bases not matched to a germline gene is 7. The CDR1 and CDR2 encoded by the germline V gene are SNHLY and FYNNEI. The CDR3 covers 14 residues, taking in both the cysteine and the phenylalanine. Only the CDR3 portion is preserved as DNA: 42 bases, with reading frame beginning at the first base. For this clone: The antigen it recognizes is unknown. No much larger clone exists at a distance of one base, and base qualities are not known.

The source of this sequence is a woman aged 55-70 years in good health and CMV-seronegative. The sample consisted of PBMCs. The receptor chain draws on TRBV2 and TRBJ2-1, with 10 middle bases fitting TRBD1. This receptor has the CDR3 CASRTGTGADEQFF. The DNA sequence is given as TGTGCCAGCAGAACCGGGACAGGGGCTGATGAGCAGTTCTTC.